This TCR beta chain was captured in a study of T-cell reconstitution after alpha-beta-depleted transplantation in children. There are many counts of this clonotype. This sample's TCRbeta library carried unique molecular identifier barcodes. TCRdb recomputed calls from the PCR reads with MiXCR, one row per CDR3 protein. The data contain over 150,000 distinct CDR3 sequences, around 6.8% of them singletons. The receptor was derived from a human donor who donated a stem cell graft to a child with Wiskott-Aldrich syndrome. Material: PBMCs from the stem cell graft donor, obtained from the stem cell graft.

CDR3 bases: TGTGCCAGCAGCCCTACCTCGGTCGCTTTCTTT. Translated, it gives CASSPTSVAFF. The chain combines TRBV7-2 with TRBJ1-1; no firm D call. V was shortened by 5 bases and J by 11 bases, with 12 bases between the two germline ends. Per the germline V gene, CDR1 is SGHTA and CDR2 is FQGNSA. The CDR3 has 11 amino acids.